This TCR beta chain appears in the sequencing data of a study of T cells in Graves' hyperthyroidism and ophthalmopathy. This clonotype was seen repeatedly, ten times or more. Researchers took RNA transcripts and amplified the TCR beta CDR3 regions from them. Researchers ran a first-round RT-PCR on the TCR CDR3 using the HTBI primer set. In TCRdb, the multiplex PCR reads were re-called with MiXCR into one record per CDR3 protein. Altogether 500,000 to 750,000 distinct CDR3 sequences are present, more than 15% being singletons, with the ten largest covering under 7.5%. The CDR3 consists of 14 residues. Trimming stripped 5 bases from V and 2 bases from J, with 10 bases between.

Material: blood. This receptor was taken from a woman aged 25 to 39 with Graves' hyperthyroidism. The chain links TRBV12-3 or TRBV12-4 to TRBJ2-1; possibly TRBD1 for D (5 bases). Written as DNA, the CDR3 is TGTGCCAGCAGTCGACAGTACCCCTACAATGAGCAGTTCTTC. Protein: CASSRQYPYNEQFF.